Detailed here is one T cell receptor (beta chain). Its antigen is unknown. Naive CD45RA+ and memory CD45RO+ CD4+ or CD8+ T cells were FACS-sorted. This record comes from a study of regulatory dendritic cells for organ transplantation. Overall study results and limits: The authors noted considerable between-person heterogeneity in alloreactive memory CD8+ cells.

Here immunoSEQ multiplex PCR was the method, and the copy in TCRdb shows in-frame clones only, minus some. The sample yields under 35,000 clones, 82% seen once. This receptor was obtained from a human donor in good health. Sequencing was carried out using naive CD8+ T cells from blood. This sample's subset: CD45RA+ naive T cells.

The CDR3: CASSPTGERGEQFF. The CDR3 DNA reads TGTGCCAGCAGCCCGACAGGGGAAAGGGGTGAGCAGTTCTTC. The chain joins TRBV11-2 to TRBJ2-1; 8 nucleotides align to TRBD1. Germline trimming cut 5 bases from V and 9 bases from J; bases unmatched to any gene: 9. There are 14 residues in the CDR3. CDR1 and CDR2 (germline): SGHAT, FQNNGV.